This entry lists 13 T cell receptor beta chains sequenced from one sample in a study of CD4 and CD8 cells across lung adenocarcinoma regions. TCRdb re-analysed the PCR reads in MiXCR, keeping a single row per CDR3 protein. This table holds about 25,000 distinct CDR3 sequences, almost 50% found once. The sequencing input was CD8+ T cells from the center of a lung tumor. The receptor source for this set is a male donor with lung adenocarcinoma. The CD4 and CD8 labels of this study may be unreliable.

About this clonotype itself: The germline gene is not matched at one end of the junction; a read error may be the cause. The chain links TRBV27 to TRBJ2-3; D remains ambiguous. CDR1 and CDR2 from the germline V gene are MNHEY and SMNVEV (reference sequence). The CDR3 is made up of 11 amino acids. DNA for the CDR3: TGTGCCAGCAGTTACCCAGAGACCCAGTATTTC. This encodes CASSYPETQYF.

This clonotype has just a few counts. The rearrangement joins TRBV6-1 to TRBJ1-1; no clear D. CDR1 and CDR2 from the germline V gene are MNHNS and SASEGT. This CDR3 spans 12 amino acids. The V end lost 7 bases, the J end lost 4 bases, and 10 bases lay between the germline ends. CDR3 sequence reads: CASTWVLTEAFF. The CDR3 DNA reads TGTGCCAGCACGTGGGTTCTCACTGAAGCTTTCTTT.

The chain couples TRBV6-1 to TRBJ2-4; D possibly corresponds to TRBD1 (5 bases). V lost 7 bases and J lost 13, with 20 bases in between. The CDR3 consists of 13 residues. The germline V gene encodes CDR1 MNHNS and CDR2 SASEGT. The CDR3 here is CASNQPRQYVQYF. The CDR3 DNA reads as TGTGCCAGCAACCAACCGAGACAGTACGTGCAGTACTTC.

This clonotype was observed a few times. V gene TRBV7-3 combines with J gene TRBJ2-3; D perhaps matches TRBD2 (6 bases). This CDR3 comprises 13 residues. Trimming took off 5 bases at V and 2 bases at J, with 8 bases between the two ends. Germline CDR1 is SGHTA and CDR2 is FQGTGA. The CDR3 DNA follows: TGTGCCAGCAGCCGGGAGCCCACAGATACGCAGTATTTT. Amino acid sequence: CASSREPTDTQYF.

Regarding this clonotype: Since the CDR3 does not end with the conserved phenylalanine or tryptophan, this likely comes from a read error. CDR3 bases: TGTGCCATCAAGGGGCAGGGACAGGGTGGAGATACGCAGTATTCT. Translated, it gives CAIKGQGQGGDTQYS. J is TRBJ2-3 and V is TRBV10-3; TRBD1 agrees at 9 bases. Germline CDR1 ENHRY, CDR2 SYGVKD. CDR3 size: 15 residues. The J segment lost 5 bases and the V segment lost 7 bases, leaving 10 bases of the junction unmatched.

About this clonotype: The junction shows a germline mismatch at one end, possibly a read error. This rearrangement joins TRBV6-5 to TRBJ2-6; the D gene is possibly TRBD2 (5 bases). The CDR3 is made up of 17 amino acids. CDR1 is MNHEY and CDR2 is SVGAGI in the germline V gene. The CDR3 sequence is CASSYLGAEAGAYVLYF. The CDR3, as DNA: TGTGCCAGCAGTTACCTGGGAGCAGAGGCTGGCGCCTACGTCCTGTACTTC.

The CDR3 DNA reads as TGCGCCAGCAGTGGGCTTAAGGTAGCGGGAGTTTACAATGAGCAGTTCTTC. Amino acids: CASSGLKVAGVYNEQFF. The chain is built from TRBV10-1 and TRBJ2-1; 9 bases match TRBD2. This CDR3 is built from 17 residues. Germline trimming cut 4 bases from V and 4 bases from J; bases unmatched to any gene: 11. Per germline, CDR1 WNHNN and CDR2 SYGVQD (reference sequence).

This clonotype has at least ten counts. This chain joins TRBV6-5 and TRBJ2-1; 8 bases are a match to TRBD2. This CDR3 has 16 residues. Germline V CDR1 and CDR2: MNHEY, SVGAGI. The V gene end was trimmed by 0 bases and the J gene end by 4 bases; junction bases not matched to a gene: 5. The DNA of the CDR3 is TGTGCCAGCAGTTACTCGATTAGCGGGACTTACAATGAGCAGTTCTTC. It translates to CASSYSISGTYNEQFF.

Points on this clonotype: One end of the junction does not line up with germline, which may come from a read error. This rearrangement joins TRBV10-1 to TRBJ1-1; D remains ambiguous. CDR1 WNHNN and CDR2 SYGVQD come from the germline V gene (reference sequence). The CDR3 is 13 amino acids. CDR3 sequence (DNA): TGCGCCAGCAGTTCACACATGAACACTGAAGCCATCTTT. This translates into CASSSHMNTEAIF.

This clonotype was counted only a few times. V gene TRBV27 combines with J gene TRBJ2-1, with D uncertain. The CDR3 contains 15 residues. Trimming took off 2 bases at V and 6 bases at J, with 14 bases between the two ends. Germline CDR1 and CDR2: MNHEY and SMNVEV (reference sequence). CDR3 residues: CASSLKGSVRNEQFF. As DNA, the CDR3 is TGTGCCAGCAGTTTAAAGGGTTCCGTCCGCAATGAGCAGTTCTTC.

The V call is TRBV6-5, the J call TRBJ2-3, with D tentatively TRBD2 (5 bases). TRBJ2-1 explains the end of the DNA better; the J call may be wrong. The CDR3 totals 13 residues. CDR1 and CDR2 (germline): MNHEY, SVGAGI. The CDR3 nucleotides are TGTGCCAGCAGTTACACCAAGGACTCCGCGCAGTTCTTC. This gives the protein CASSYTKDSAQFF.

The J gene is TRBJ2-4, the V gene TRBV6-1; D remains unclear. V lost 5 bases to trimming and J lost 8 bases, with 13 bases between them. CDR3 length: 13 amino acids. Per germline, CDR1 MNHNS and CDR2 SASEGT. CDR3 loop: CASSRRAQDIQYF. CDR3 bases: TGTGCCAGCAGTCGCCGGGCCCAAGACATTCAGTACTTC.

The chain employs TRBV10-1 and TRBJ2-5; D remains ambiguous. CDR3 length equals 14 residues. The germline gives CDR1 WNHNN, CDR2 SYGVQD (reference sequence). CDR3 loop: CAGGGGSDTDTQYF. In DNA, the CDR3 is TGCGCGGGCGGCGGCGGCAGTGACACAGATACCCAGTACTTC.